These 4 T cell receptor beta chains came from one sample sequenced in a study of blood T cell repertoires in COVID-19. Assay used: immunoSEQ multiplex PCR; TCRdb lists only in-frame clones, some missing. This repertoire shows 200,000 or so clones, roughly 89% found once; its top ten account for 3% to 4.5%. Specimen: PBMCs or T cells enriched from blood (not recorded which). The receptors come from a woman aged 40-49 years with acute COVID-19.

This clone occurred once. The V and J genes are TRBV27 and TRBJ2-7; 9 nucleotides match TRBD1. Trimming at V came to 5 bases and at J to 4 bases, leaving 3 bases not matched to a gene. CDR1 and CDR2 (germline): MNHEY, SMNVEV (reference sequence). The CDR3 extends over 13 amino acids. CDR3 nucleotides: TGTGCCAGCAGTGGACAGGGGTATTACGAGCAGTACTTC. Amino acid sequence: CASSGQGYYEQYF.

The chain carries TRBV19 and TRBJ1-2, with TRBD1 identical over 7 bases. Per the germline V gene, CDR1 is LNHDA and CDR2 is SQIVND (reference sequence). After removal of 5 bases from V and 4 bases from J, the junction contained 13 bases not matched to a gene. The CDR3 runs 16 residues. This CDR3 reads CASSLILTGTAYGYTF. The CDR3 DNA follows: TGTGCCAGTAGTCTAATCTTAACCGGGACAGCCTATGGCTACACCTTC.

The chain is built from TRBV2 and TRBJ1-4; D unresolved. Germline CDR1 SNHLY, CDR2 FYNNEI. V was shortened by 4 bases and J by 8 bases, with 14 bases between the two germline ends. The CDR3 contains 14 residues. Written as DNA, the CDR3 is TGTGCCAGCAGTGGGGCACCCCAAGGCGAAAAACTGTTTTTT. This encodes CASSGAPQGEKLFF.

The rearrangement links TRBV27 to TRBJ1-4; a weak D match, TRBD1 (6 bases). Trimming pared 5 bases from V and 0 bases from J, leaving 13 bases between. Germline CDR1 is MNHEY and CDR2 is SMNVEV (reference sequence). The CDR3 extends over 16 amino acids. The CDR3 DNA is TGTGCCAGCAGTGTCCAGGGGATTGCAACTAATGAAAAACTGTTTTTT. Amino acids: CASSVQGIATNEKLFF.